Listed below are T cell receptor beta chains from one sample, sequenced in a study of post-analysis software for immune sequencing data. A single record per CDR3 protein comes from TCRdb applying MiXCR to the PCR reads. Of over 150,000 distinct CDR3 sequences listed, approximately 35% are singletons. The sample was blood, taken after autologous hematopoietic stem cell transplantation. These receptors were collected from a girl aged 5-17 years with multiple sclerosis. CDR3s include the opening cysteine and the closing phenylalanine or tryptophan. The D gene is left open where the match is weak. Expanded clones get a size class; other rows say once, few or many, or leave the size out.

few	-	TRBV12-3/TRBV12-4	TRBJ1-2	TGTGCCAGCAGTTTTACGACCACTACAGGTATCCGAGGCTACACCTTC	CASSFTTTTGIRGYTF
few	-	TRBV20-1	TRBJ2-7	TGCAGTGCTAGGGGGGACCGATACTCCTACGAGCAGTACTTC	CSARGDRYSYEQYF
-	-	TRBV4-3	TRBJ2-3	TGCGCCAGCAGCCTCGGATCAGGCCTAAGCACAGATACGCAGTATTTT	CASSLGSGLSTDTQYF
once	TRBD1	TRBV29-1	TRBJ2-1	TGCAGCGTTGGGGCAGGGGGCGCGAACAATGAGCAGTTCTTC	CSVGAGGANNEQFF
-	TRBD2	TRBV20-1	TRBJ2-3	TGCAGTGCTAGTAAAGCTAGCGGGAGGTGGGGCACAGATACGCAGTATTTT	CSASKASGRWGTDTQYF
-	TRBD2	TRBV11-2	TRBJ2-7	TGTGCCAGCAGTCCGAATTTAGCGGGGACGTACTCCTACGAGCAGTACTTC	CASSPNLAGTYSYEQYF
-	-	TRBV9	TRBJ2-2	TGTGCCAGCACTCCGACTAGTACGAACACCGGGGAGCTGTTTTTT	CASTPTSTNTGELFF
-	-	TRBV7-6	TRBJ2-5	TGTGCCAGCAGCTTAGTTGTTGGCAGGCATCGTTCGGCGAAAGAGACCCAGTACTTC	CASSLVVGRHRSAKETQYF
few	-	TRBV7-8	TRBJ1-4	TGTGCCAGCAGACCTTCGGGGACTGCAGCTAATGAAAAACTGTTTTTT	CASRPSGTAANEKLFF
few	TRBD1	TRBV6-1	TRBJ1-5	TGTGCCAGCAGTGAAGTCAGGGGGCATCAGCCCCAGCATTTT	CASSEVRGHQPQHF
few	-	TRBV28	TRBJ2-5	TGTGCCAGCAGTTTCCAGGGGTGGGAAGAGACCCAGTACTTC	CASSFQGWEETQYF
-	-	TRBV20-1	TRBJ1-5	TGCAGTGCTCCCCGGCCCGGTAGCAATCAGCCCCAGCATTTT	CSAPRPGSNQPQHF
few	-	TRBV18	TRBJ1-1	TGTGCCAGCTCACCGGCGCCCGACACTGAAGCTTTCTTT	CASSPAPDTEAFF
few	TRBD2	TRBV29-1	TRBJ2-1	TGCAGCGTGGGGGGGATGGGACTTCGATACAATGAGCAGTTCTTC	CSVGGMGLRYNEQFF
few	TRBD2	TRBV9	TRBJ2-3	TGTGCCAGCAGCGTGACCGCGGGAGGCAGTGGGGATACGCAGTATTTT	CASSVTAGGSGDTQYF
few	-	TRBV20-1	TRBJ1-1	TGCAGTGCTAGGGCCATGTCGGTTTGGTCTGAAGCTTTCTTT	CSARAMSVWSEAFF
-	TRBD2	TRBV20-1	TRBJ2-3	TGCAGTGCTAGAGACCAGATAAGGCCTAGCGGGGGCCTTGGGACGGATACGCAGTATTTT	CSARDQIRPSGGLGTDTQYF
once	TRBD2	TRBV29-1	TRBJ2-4	TGCAGCGTTGAAGCGTCACTAGCGGGAGCATTCAAAAACATTCAGTACTTC	CSVEASLAGAFKNIQYF
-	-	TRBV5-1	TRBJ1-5	TGCGCCAGCAGCCTAACAGGGATAAGCAATCAGCCCCAGCATTTT	CASSLTGISNQPQHF
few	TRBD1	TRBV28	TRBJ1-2	TGTGCCAGCAGTCCCCCACCGGGACAGGGAGGGTATGGCTACACCTTC	CASSPPPGQGGYGYTF
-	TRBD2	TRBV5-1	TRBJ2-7	TGCGCCAGCAGCTTGGAGATTAGCGGGCTAGGCTTGGTCGAGCAGTACTTC	CASSLEISGLGLVEQYF
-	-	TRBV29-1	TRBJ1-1	TGCAGCGTTGGGGTCCAAGGGGGGATGAACACTGAAGCTTTCTTT	CSVGVQGGMNTEAFF
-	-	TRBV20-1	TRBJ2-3	TGCAGTGCTAGAGAACCGGGACTCCCCACAGATACGCAGTATTTT	CSAREPGLPTDTQYF
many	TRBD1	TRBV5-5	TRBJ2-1	TGTGCCAGCAGCTTTAGAGGACAGGGGAACAATGAGCAGTTCTTC	CASSFRGQGNNEQFF
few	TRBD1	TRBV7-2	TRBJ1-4	TGTGCCAGCAGCTTAGGTTTAGGGACAGCAAATGAAAAACTGTTTTTT	CASSLGLGTANEKLFF
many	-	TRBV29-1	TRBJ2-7	TGCAGCGTTGAGGGGTTAGTCAGCCATAGCTCCTACGAGCAGTACTTC	CSVEGLVSHSSYEQYF
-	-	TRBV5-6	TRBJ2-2	TGTGCCAGCAGTTTGCCGGGACCCCGGGCCGGGGGGCTGTTTTTT	CASSLPGPRAGGLFF
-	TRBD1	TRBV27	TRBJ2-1	TGTGCCAGCAGTCCGGGACAGGGGGGCTACAATGAGCAGTTCTTC	CASSPGQGGYNEQFF
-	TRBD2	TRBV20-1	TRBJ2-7	TGCAGTGCTAGAGATATGACTAGCCTCCCGGGGGAGCAGTACTTC	CSARDMTSLPGEQYF
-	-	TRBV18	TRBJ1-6	TGTGCCAGCTCACCAGCGGGGGGCGGACAGAGTTCACCCCTCCACTTT	CASSPAGGGQSSPLHF
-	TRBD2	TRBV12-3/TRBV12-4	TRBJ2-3	TGTGCCAGCAGTTACACGGACGGGACTAGCGGGATCTCTAGCACAGATACGCAGTATTTT	CASSYTDGTSGISSTDTQYF